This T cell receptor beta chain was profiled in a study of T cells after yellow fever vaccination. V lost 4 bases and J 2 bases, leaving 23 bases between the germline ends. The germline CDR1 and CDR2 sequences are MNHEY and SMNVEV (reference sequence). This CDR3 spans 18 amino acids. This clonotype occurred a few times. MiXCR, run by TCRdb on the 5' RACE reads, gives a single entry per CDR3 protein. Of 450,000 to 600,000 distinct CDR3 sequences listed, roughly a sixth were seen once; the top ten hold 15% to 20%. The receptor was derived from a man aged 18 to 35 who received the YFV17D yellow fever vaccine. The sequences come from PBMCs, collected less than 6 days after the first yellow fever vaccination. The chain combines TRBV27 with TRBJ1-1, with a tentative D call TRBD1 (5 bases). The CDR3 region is CASSSTPWVGEGNTEAFF. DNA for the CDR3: TGTGCCAGCAGTTCCACCCCGTGGGTGGGGGAAGGAAACACTGAAGCTTTCTTT.